These 20 T cell receptor beta chains were all obtained from the same sample, sequenced in a study of CD8+ T cells in alopecia areata. Treatment noted: oral pan-JAK inhibitor, 5-10 mg twice daily. After isolation, RNA underwent reverse transcription to generate cDNA as the sequencing template. Only in-frame clones appear in the TCRdb table, and some are missing; sequencing was by immunoSEQ multiplex PCR. The repertoire consists of about 200,000 clones, with less than 65% occurring once and the leading ten covering under 1.2%. Sample: CD4+ T cells sorted from blood, taken at week 24, from a patient treated with tofacitinib. These receptors were collected from a human donor with alopecia areata.

The gene calls are TRBV30 and TRBJ1-5; D might be TRBD1 (6 bases). This CDR3 contains 15 residues. CDR1 and CDR2 from the germline V gene are GTSNPN and SVGIG (reference sequence). The V gene lost 3 bases and the J gene lost 6 bases, with 18 bases spanning the gap. The CDR3 protein is CAWSPRAGVGQPQHF. CDR3 nucleotide sequence: TGTGCCTGGAGCCCACGGGCAGGGGTGGGTCAGCCCCAGCATTTT. Using reference TRBV30 and TRBJ1-5 for the parts outside the CDR3, the full variable domain is SQTIHQWPATLVQPVGSPLSLECTVEGTSNPNLYWYRQAAGRGLQLLFYSVGIGQISSEVPQNLSASRPQDRQFILSSKKLLLSDSGFYLCAWSPRAGVGQPQHFGDGTRLSIL.

This clone turned up a few times. The rearrangement uses TRBV19 and TRBJ2-5; 7 bases agree with TRBD1. CDR1 LNHDA and CDR2 SQIVND come from the germline V gene (reference sequence). This CDR3 spans 13 amino acids. V shed 8 bases and J 2 bases; nucleotides not matched to a gene: 5. For the CDR3, the DNA is TGTGCCAGTGGAAGGGGACAGCAAGAGACCCAGTACTTC. It yields the protein CASGRGQQETQYF.

This clone was recorded a few times. This chain joins TRBV6-6 and TRBJ1-5; TRBD1 is a possible D gene (6 bases). V lost 8 bases to trimming and J lost 4 bases, with 12 bases between them. The germline gives CDR1 MNHNY, CDR2 SVGAGI (reference sequence). The CDR3 length is 13 residues. This chain's CDR3 is CASGGLGNQPQHF. The DNA for the CDR3 is TGTGCCAGCGGGGGGCTGGGGAATCAGCCCCAGCATTTT.

The chain joins TRBV2 to TRBJ1-1, with D possibly being TRBD1 (5 bases). The CDR3 extends over 13 amino acids. Trimming shortened V by 4 bases and J by 1 base, and 7 bases separated the two germline ends. Germline-derived CDR1 and CDR2 are SNHLY and FYNNEI. CDR3 DNA: TGTGCCAGCAGTGGACAGTCGAACACTGAAGCTTTCTTT. This codes for CASSGQSNTEAFF. Based on the CDR3 plus reference TRBV2 and TRBJ1-1, the full variable domain is EPEVTQTPSHQVTQMGQEVILRCVPISNHLYFYWYRQILGQKVEFLVSFYNNEISEKSEIFDDQFSVERPDGSNFTLKIRSTKLEDSAMYFCASSGQSNTEAFFGQGTRLTVV.

The rearrangement joins TRBV30 to TRBJ1-5; 7 positions match TRBD1. CDR3 size: 14 residues. CDR1 GTSNPN and CDR2 SVGIG come from the germline V gene (reference sequence). With 5 bases clipped from V and 4 bases from J, the junction kept 8 bases outside the gene matches. The CDR3 coding sequence is TGTGCCTGGGACAATAAACAGGGGAATCAGCCCCAGCATTTT. Translating it yields CAWDNKQGNQPQHF.

This clone was recorded a few times. This chain links TRBV6-1 with TRBJ2-2; D call uncertain. CDR3 length equals 15 residues. Germline-derived CDR1 and CDR2 are MNHNS and SASEGT. Deletions cut 0 bases from V and 5 bases from J, with 10 bases between. The CDR3: CASSEALRRTGELFF. CDR3 DNA: TGTGCCAGCAGTGAAGCGCTTCGGAGAACCGGGGAGCTGTTTTTT.

This sequence joins TRBV6-1 and TRBJ1-2, with D possibly TRBD1 on 6 matching bases. The length of the CDR3 is 13 residues. From germline, CDR1 is MNHNS and CDR2 SASEGT. V was trimmed by 8 bases and J by 1 base, leaving 11 bases between them. DNA for the CDR3: TGTGCCAGCTTCGGGACATTTAACTATGGCTACACCTTC. It encodes CASFGTFNYGYTF.

The rearrangement joins TRBV6-5 to TRBJ2-5; 11 nucleotides match TRBD2. Germline V gives CDR1 MNHEY, CDR2 SVGAGI. This CDR3 has 15 amino acids. After removal of 6 bases from V and 5 bases from J, the junction contained 8 bases not matched to a gene. The CDR3 sequence: CASRRVAGGLETQYF. The CDR3 bases are TGTGCCAGCAGACGCGTAGCGGGGGGGTTGGAGACCCAGTACTTC.

The chain links TRBV14 to TRBJ1-4, with D unresolved. Germline V gene lookup returns CDR1 SGHDN and CDR2 FVKESK. Trimming took 4 bases from V and 8 from J, leaving 8 bases between them. This CDR3 has 12 residues. The CDR3 loop reads CASSPGKEKLFF. CDR3 bases: TGTGCCAGCAGCCCCGGAAAGGAAAAACTGTTTTTT.

J is TRBJ1-5 and V is TRBV5-1, with D hard to call. V was trimmed by 2 bases and J by 5 bases, leaving 8 bases between them. In germline, CDR1 is SGHRS, CDR2 YFSETQ. This CDR3 has 13 amino acids. CDR3 sequence (DNA): TGCGCCAGCAGCTTAGAAGTTGATCAGCCCCAGCATTTT. Protein sequence: CASSLEVDQPQHF. The full variable domain, rest sourced from reference TRBV5-1 and TRBJ1-5, is KAGVTQTPRYLIKTRGQQVTLSCSPISGHRSVSWYQQTPGQGLQFLFEYFSETQRNKGNFPGRFSGRQFSNSRSEMNVSTLELGDSALYLCASSLEVDQPQHFGDGTRLSIL.

The J gene is TRBJ1-4, the V gene TRBV29-1; the match to TRBD1 covers 8 bases. The CDR3 totals 14 residues. Germline CDR1 reads SQVTM; CDR2 reads ANQGSEA. The ends lost 4 bases at V and 7 bases at J; junction bases unmatched: 8. DNA of the CDR3: TGCAGCGTTGGGGGACAGGCCACACCTGAAAAACTGTTTTTT. This translates into CSVGGQATPEKLFF.

The CDR3 nucleotides are TGTGCCTGGACCGAAAGGGGGCCTGAAGCTTTCTTT. Encoded protein: CAWTERGPEAFF. The V gene is TRBV30, the J gene TRBJ1-1, with TRBD1 identical over 7 bases. The CDR3 spans 12 residues. CDR1 GTSNPN and CDR2 SVGIG come from the germline V gene (reference sequence). J lost 6 bases, V lost 4 bases, and 5 bases had no gene match. The whole variable domain, filled in from reference TRBV30 and TRBJ1-1, reads SQTIHQWPATLVQPVGSPLSLECTVEGTSNPNLYWYRQAAGRGLQLLFYSVGIGQISSEVPQNLSASRPQDRQFILSSKKLLLSDSGFYLCAWTERGPEAFFGQGTRLTVV.

This clone has only a few counts. The chain has TRBV4-3 and TRBJ2-3; no definite D call. This CDR3 comprises 15 residues. Germline V gene data show CDR1 as LGHNA and CDR2 as YSLEER. V was cut by 8 bases and J by 0 bases, with 15 bases left in between. DNA for the CDR3: TGCGCCAGCGGGTCGGCGGTGAGAAGCACAGATACGCAGTATTTT. Translation: CASGSAVRSTDTQYF.

The chain is built from TRBV29-1 and TRBJ1-3; 12 bases match TRBD1. Trimming at V came to 1 base and at J to 9 bases, leaving 13 bases not matched to a gene. Germline lookup yields CDR1 SQVTM and CDR2 ANQGSEA. The CDR3 length is 17 residues. In nucleotides, the CDR3 is TGCAGCGTTGAAGGGGCTAGGGACAGGGGGCCGTCGGGCACCATATATTTT. It encodes CSVEGARDRGPSGTIYF.

Details on this clone: This sample includes further DNA sequences coding for the same CDR3. The chain combines TRBV27 with TRBJ2-5; tentatively, D is TRBD1 (5 bases). The germline V and J ends were trimmed by 2 bases and 2 bases, with 6 bases remaining between them. CDR1 and CDR2 from the germline V gene are MNHEY and SMNVEV (reference sequence). This CDR3 region has 13 residues. This CDR3 is CASSLQGQETQYF. In DNA form, the CDR3 reads TGTGCCAGCAGTTTACAGGGTCAAGAGACCCAGTACTTC.

The rearrangement uses TRBV5-6 and TRBJ1-2; D not certain. The CDR3 has 13 amino acids. Germline CDR1 SGHDT, CDR2 YYEEEE. V was clipped by 2 bases and J by 4 bases, with 9 bases between them. CDR3 sequence reads: CASSLSGGYGYTF. CDR3 DNA: TGTGCCAGCAGCTTATCAGGAGGCTATGGCTACACCTTC.

This clone was seen a few times. V is TRBV11-2 and J is TRBJ1-3; D possibly corresponds to TRBD1 (5 bases). The CDR3 has 14 residues. V was shortened by 3 bases and J by 2 bases, with 8 bases between the two germline ends. Germline V gene lookup returns CDR1 SGHAT and CDR2 FQNNGV. The CDR3 DNA reads as TGTGCCAGCAGCTTGGACATCACTGGAAACACCATATATTTT. It encodes CASSLDITGNTIYF. The full variable domain, its missing parts supplied by reference TRBV11-2 and TRBJ1-3, is EAGVAQSPRYKIIEKRQSVAFWCNPISGHATLYWYQQILGQGPKLLIQFQNNGVVDDSQLPKDRFSAERLKGVDSTLKIQPAKLEDSAVYLCASSLDITGNTIYFGEGSWLTVV.

The genes are TRBV5-1 and TRBJ2-7, with a possible D match to TRBD1 (7 bases). CDR3 length: 15 residues. Germline assignment: CDR1 SGHRS and CDR2 YFSETQ. Trimming pared 4 bases from V and 6 bases from J, leaving 20 bases between. The CDR3 region has the DNA TGCGCCAGCAGCCTCGAGATTGGAGGGGGCAGCGAGCAGTACTTC. Translated, it gives CASSLEIGGGSEQYF.

The V and J genes are TRBV30 and TRBJ1-5; a possible D gene is TRBD1 (5 bases). Between the trimmed V and J ends, which lost 4 bases and 1 base, there was a span of 11 bases. The CDR3 consists of 14 residues. CDR1 and CDR2 (germline): GTSNPN, SVGIG (reference sequence). Written as DNA, the CDR3 is TGTGCCTGGACCTTGCGGGGGAGCAATCAGCCCCAGCATTTT. Its protein product is CAWTLRGSNQPQHF.

The sample holds a few counts of this clone. The chain combines TRBV11-2 with TRBJ2-2; TRBD1 matches 9 bases. V dropped 5 bases and J dropped 3; count of bases not matched to a gene: 4. The CDR3 length is 15 residues. CDR1 is SGHAT, CDR2 FQNNGV, per germline. The CDR3 sequence: CASSQGQGHTGELFF. The CDR3, as DNA: TGTGCCAGCAGCCAGGGACAGGGTCACACCGGGGAGCTGTTTTTT.